The clone carrying this TCR beta chain has a handful of counts. Its cognate antigen is unknown. These data are taken from a study of T cells in Graves' hyperthyroidism and ophthalmopathy. Points from the study as a whole: In blood, most of the thyroid clonotypes expanded above 0.001 were also present.

The V gene's germline CDR1 is SGDLS and CDR2 YYNGEE. This CDR3 contains 18 residues. Trimming took 0 bases from V and 6 from J; bases not matched to a gene: 16. Stable disease denoted Graves' hyperthyroidism without ophthalmopathy progression within 18 months. Amplification yielded TCR beta CDR3 regions, with RNA transcripts as the source. When the TCR CDR3 underwent first-round RT-PCR, the HTBI primer set was used. TCRdb re-analysed the multiplex PCR reads in MiXCR, keeping a single row per CDR3 protein. The sample holds more than 500,000 distinct CDR3 sequences; roughly 16% are singletons and the top ten take 3.5% to 4%.

The clonotype originates from a woman aged 25 to 39 with Graves' hyperthyroidism. The chain recombines TRBV9 with TRBJ2-3; 7 bases line up with TRBD2. The sequenced sample was blood. CDR3 in amino acids: CASSVEGRGRTTADTQYF. CDR3 coding DNA: TGTGCCAGCAGCGTAGAAGGGCGGGGGAGGACGACTGCGGATACGCAGTATTTT.